The 17 T cell receptor beta chains reported below all come from one sample, sequenced in a study of beta chain features in type 1 diabetes. cDNA synthesis used the whole RNA isolate, giving expressed TCRB sequences. The assay was immunoSEQ multiplex PCR, and TCRdb's table has in-frame clones only and misses some. The table shows under 900,000 clones, with about a sixth occurring only once. Sequenced input: naive CD4+ T cells from blood. These receptor sequences come from a woman younger than 35 in good health.

The chain couples TRBV7-9 to TRBJ2-7; D possibly corresponds to TRBD2 (5 bases). V was cut by 3 bases and J by 3 bases, with 15 bases left in between. This CDR3 has 15 amino acids. Per the germline V gene, CDR1 is SEHNR and CDR2 is FQNEAQ (reference sequence). CDR3 loop: CASSFGLSRDYEQYF. Written as DNA, the CDR3 is TGTGCCAGCAGCTTCGGACTTTCCCGGGACTACGAGCAGTACTTC.

The chain carries TRBV18 and TRBJ2-3, with D perhaps TRBD2 (5 bases). Germline V lookup: CDR1 KGHSH, CDR2 LQKENI. This CDR3 comprises 16 residues. V was cut by 2 bases and J by 5 bases, with 17 bases left in between. CDR3 sequence (DNA): TGTGCCAGCTCACCAGTGCTGAGCGGCGGTCGAGATACGCAGTATTTT. Its protein is CASSPVLSGGRDTQYF.

A word on this clone: Distinct nucleotide sequences in the sample also encode this CDR3. The chain combines TRBV9 with TRBJ2-7, with 8 bases lining up with TRBD1. CDR1 is SGDLS, CDR2 YYNGEE, per germline. The CDR3 has 15 residues. V dropped 0 bases and J dropped 1; count of bases not matched to a gene: 3. In DNA form, the CDR3 reads TGTGCCAGCAGCGTAGGGGGGACAGGATCCTACGAGCAGTACTTC. This encodes CASSVGGTGSYEQYF.

This clone occurred a few times. This clone may be a read error of a much larger clone one base away. The chain has TRBV5-6 and TRBJ2-1; D is undetermined. Germline V gene sequence: CDR1 SGHDT, CDR2 YYEEEE. The CDR3 totals 11 residues. V was cut by 4 bases and J by 2 bases, with 1 base left in between. CDR3 in DNA: TGTGCCAGCAGCGCCTACAATGAGCAGTTCTTC. Translation: CASSAYNEQFF.

This clone came up a few times. In DNA, the CDR3 is TGTGCCAGCGTACTCGGACTAGCGGGGAACACCGGGGAGCTGTTTTTT. It translates to CASVLGLAGNTGELFF. V is TRBV2 and J is TRBJ2-2; the match to TRBD2 covers 11 bases. CDR1 is SNHLY, CDR2 FYNNEI, per germline. The CDR3 length is 16 residues. With 8 bases clipped from V and 1 base from J, the junction kept 6 bases outside the gene matches.

The sample holds a few counts of this clone. The CDR3 sequence is CSARGGHPNTEAFF. Here the CDR3 DNA reads TGCAGCGCACGAGGGGGCCACCCGAACACTGAAGCTTTCTTT. The chain has TRBV29-1 and TRBJ1-1; TRBD1 matches at 7 bases. This CDR3 region has 14 residues. Germline V gives CDR1 SQVTM, CDR2 ANQGSEA. V shed 7 bases, J shed 1 base, and the junction held 9 bases outside the gene matches. Complete variable domain (other parts from reference TRBV29-1 and TRBJ1-1): SAVISQKPSRDICQRGTSLTIQCQVDSQVTMMFWYRQQPGQSLTLIATANQGSEATYESGFVIDKFPISRPNLTFSTLTVSNMSPEDSSIYLCSARGGHPNTEAFFGQGTRLTVV.

V usage is TRBV12-2 and J usage is TRBJ2-7; the table's D call TRBD2 went unverified against the DNA. TRBV12-2 is an annotated pseudogene. CDR3 size: 16 residues. CDR3 DNA sequence: TGTGCAAGTCGCTCCCCCTCGGCTAGCGACTCCTACGAGCAGTACTTC. Amino acids: CASRSPSASDSYEQYF.

Of note for this clone: Distinct nucleotide sequences in the sample also encode this CDR3. The DNA for the CDR3 is TGTGCCAGCAGAGGACAGACCTACGAGCAGTACTTC. Its translation: CASRGQTYEQYF. This chain links TRBV6-5 with TRBJ2-7; D might be TRBD1 (6 bases). Per the germline V gene, CDR1 is MNHEY and CDR2 is SVGAGI. The CDR3 is 12 amino acids. Deletions cut 6 bases from V and 2 bases from J, with 8 bases between.

The V gene is TRBV7-8, the J gene TRBJ2-1, with D perhaps TRBD1 (6 bases). CDR3 length equals 15 residues. From germline, CDR1 is SGHVS and CDR2 FQNEAQ. Trimming took off 2 bases at V and 6 bases at J, with 14 bases between the two ends. This CDR3 is CASSLQGLVSNEQFF. In DNA, the CDR3 is TGTGCCAGCAGCTTACAGGGGTTAGTATCCAATGAGCAGTTCTTC.

The sample holds a few counts of this clone. The rearrangement joins TRBV19 to TRBJ2-5; D perhaps matches TRBD1 (6 bases). The germline V gene has CDR1 LNHDA and CDR2 SQIVND (reference sequence). This CDR3 is 15 amino acids long. V was cut by 10 bases and J by 1 base, with 19 bases left in between. The CDR3 DNA is TGTGCCACCAATTCGGGCAGGGGTCTCCAAGAGACCCAGTACTTC. Translated, it gives CATNSGRGLQETQYF.

This clone has just a few counts. The CDR3 reads CASSETPTNEKLFF. The DNA for the CDR3 is TGTGCCAGCAGCGAGACACCAACTAATGAAAAACTGTTTTTT. This chain joins TRBV5-4 and TRBJ1-4; D unresolved. The CDR3 has 14 residues. The V gene lost 4 bases and the J gene lost 0 bases, with 7 bases spanning the gap. Germline CDR1 is SGHNT and CDR2 is YYREEE (reference sequence).

This chain links TRBV6-1 with TRBJ2-7; D is perhaps TRBD1 (6 bases). CDR3 length: 15 amino acids. Trimming shortened V by 10 bases and J by 2 bases, and 21 bases separated the two germline ends. Germline lookup yields CDR1 MNHNS and CDR2 SASEGT. CDR3 sequence reads: CAIQVPGVHPYEQYF. CDR3 DNA sequence: TGTGCCATCCAGGTTCCAGGGGTTCACCCCTACGAGCAGTACTTC.

This clone was counted a few times. The sample holds other DNA sequences that translate to the same CDR3. The chain has TRBV11-2 and TRBJ2-2, with 13 bases identical to TRBD2. The CDR3 has 17 residues. Germline V lookup: CDR1 SGHAT, CDR2 FQNNGV. J gave up 1 base and V 5 bases, and 4 bases lay outside the gene matches. CDR3 protein: CASSLGLAGLNTGELFF. The CDR3 DNA sequence: TGTGCCAGCAGCCTGGGACTAGCGGGATTGAACACCGGGGAGCTGTTTTTT.

This clone was seen only once. The chain links TRBV25-1 to TRBJ1-1, with TRBD1 matching over 9 bases. CDR3 length: 17 amino acids. The germline gives CDR1 MGHDK, CDR2 SYGVNS. The V gene end was trimmed by 6 bases and the J gene end by 3 bases; junction bases not matched to a gene: 14. The CDR3 protein is CASRRSWGTGSDTEAFF. The CDR3 DNA reads TGTGCCAGCAGGAGAAGTTGGGGGACAGGGAGCGACACTGAAGCTTTCTTT.

The CDR3 coding sequence is TGTGCCAGCAGCGTAGGGGCGGGGGAAGAGACCCAGTACTTC. Translating it yields CASSVGAGEETQYF. This chain uses TRBV9 with TRBJ2-5, with 7 positions matching TRBD2. Per the germline V gene, CDR1 is SGDLS and CDR2 is YYNGEE. The J segment lost 3 bases and the V segment lost 0 bases, leaving 2 bases of the junction unmatched. The CDR3 spans 14 residues.

This clone has more than one count but fewer than ten. The J gene is TRBJ2-2, the V gene TRBV29-1; a weak D match, TRBD1 (6 bases). V lost 7 bases and J 8 bases, leaving 17 bases between the germline ends. Germline assignment: CDR1 SQVTM and CDR2 ANQGSEA. CDR3 length: 13 amino acids. The CDR3 sequence: CSAREYREGELFF. The CDR3 DNA reads as TGCAGCGCCAGAGAGTACAGGGAAGGGGAGCTGTTTTTT.

This clone has only one observation. V and J are TRBV19 and TRBJ1-5; D gene uncertain. The V end lost 5 bases, the J end lost 6 bases, and 11 bases lay between the germline ends. The CDR3 spans 13 residues. Germline-derived CDR1 and CDR2 are LNHDA and SQIVND (reference sequence). CDR3 amino acids: CASSLGFSQPQHF. CDR3 coding DNA: TGTGCCAGTAGTCTTGGGTTTTCTCAGCCCCAGCATTTT. Combining the CDR3 with reference TRBV19 and TRBJ1-5 gives the whole variable domain DGGITQSPKYLFRKEGQNVTLSCEQNLNHDAMYWYRQDPGQGLRLIYYSQIVNDFQKGDIAEGYSVSREKKESFPLTVTSAQKNPTAFYLCASSLGFSQPQHFGDGTRLSIL.